A selection of T cell receptor beta chains follows, all from one sample in a study of PD-1 blockade in classical Hodgkin lymphoma. Measured with immunoSEQ multiplex PCR; TCRdb has only the in-frame clones, and not every one. The top ten hold around 8% of the sample, which has tens of thousands of clones, around 90% seen once. This specimen was peripheral blood mononuclear cells (PBMCs), taken before the fourth cycle of nivolumab. The receptor set was obtained from a human donor with classical Hodgkin lymphoma. Each CDR3 is given with its conserved first and last residue. A D gene is named only where the DNA matches it firmly. For some rows the clone size is stated as once, few or many, or as a class when expanded; others skip it.

>TRBV4-1|.|.|TRBJ1-4
TGCGTCAGCAGCCAAGTTCCGGGGGCCTTCGAAAAACTGTTTTTT
CVSSQVPGAFEKLFF
>TRBV10-3|TRBD1|.|TRBJ1-3
TGTGCCTCCTGGGACAGCTCTGGAAACACCATATATTTT
CASWDSSGNTIYF
>TRBV5-4|TRBD2|.|TRBJ2-1
TGTGCCAGCAGCTCGGGACTAGACCCCTATGAGCAGTTCTTC
CASSSGLDPYEQFF
>TRBV6-6|TRBD1|.|TRBJ2-7
TGTGCCAGCAGTTACTCGGGACAGGGGTTCTACGAGCAGTACTTC
CASSYSGQGFYEQYF
>TRBV7-6|TRBD2|.|TRBJ2-2
TGTGCCAGCAGCCAGAGGCTAGCGGGGAACACCGGGGAGCTGTTTTTT
CASSQRLAGNTGELFF
>TRBV5-1|TRBD2|.|TRBJ2-1
TGCGCCAGCAGCCCGGGACTAGCGGGCCGCAATGAGCAGTTCTTC
CASSPGLAGRNEQFF
>TRBV27|TRBD1|.|TRBJ2-7
TGTGCCAGCAGTCCGGGACAGCTTTACGAGCAGTACTTC
CASSPGQLYEQYF
>TRBV18|.|.|TRBJ2-1
TGTGCCAGCTCACCACCCGAAGGGCATGAGCAGTTCTTC
CASSPPEGHEQFF
>TRBV19|TRBD1|.|TRBJ2-7
TGTGCCACCATGGGACAGGAGTACTACGAGCAGTACTTC
CATMGQEYYEQYF
>TRBV5-1|.|.|TRBJ1-5
TGCGCCAGCAGCTTGGGGGCGGGGCAGCCCCAGCATTTT
CASSLGAGQPQHF
>TRBV11-2|.|.|TRBJ2-2
TGTGCCAGCAGCCTGGACCCCTTCACCGGGGAGCTGTTTTTT
CASSLDPFTGELFF
>TRBV6-4|.|.|TRBJ2-2
TGTGCCAGCCGGGCGGGTAACACCGGGGAGCTGTTTTTT
CASRAGNTGELFF
>TRBV10-2|TRBD1|.|TRBJ1-3
TGCGCCAGCAGTGAGTCGCACCTTGACAGGGGCCCTGGAAACACCATATATTTT
CASSESHLDRGPGNTIYF
>TRBV6-6|TRBD1|once|TRBJ1-2
TGTGCCAGCAGTTACGGGACAGACAACTATGGCTACACCTTC
CASSYGTDNYGYTF
>TRBV6-5|.|.|TRBJ1-5
TGTGCCAGCAGAGCCGGGACTGGCAATCAGCCCCAGCATTTT
CASRAGTGNQPQHF
>TRBV18|.|.|TRBJ2-2
TGTGCCAGCCCAAAGAACACCGGGGAGCTGTTTTTT
CASPKNTGELFF
>TRBV19|TRBD2|.|TRBJ2-1
TGTGCCAGTAGTATCGGGCGGGGGAGTGAGCAGTTCTTC
CASSIGRGSEQFF
>TRBV28|.|.|TRBJ2-7
TGTGCCAGCAGTTTGGAGGGGGAGGCCTACGAGCAGTACTTC
CASSLEGEAYEQYF
>TRBV28|.|.|TRBJ2-5
TGTGCCAGCAGCATCGGAGAGACCCAGTACTTC
CASSIGETQYF
>TRBV18|.|once|TRBJ2-5
TGTGCCTCCACGGGGTTGTCGGGCGCCACTACGGAAGAGACCCAGTACTTC
CASTGLSGATTEETQYF
>TRBV9|.|.|TRBJ1-4
TGTGCCAGCAGCGGGGGCTCAACTCGACGGGAAAAACTGTTTTTT
CASSGGSTRREKLFF
>TRBV6-5|.|.|TRBJ2-7
TGTGCCAGCAGTTACTCGAGGAGCTCCTACGAGCAGTACTTC
CASSYSRSSYEQYF
>TRBV25-1|.|.|TRBJ2-1
TGTGCCAGCAGTGACAGGGTTGGAAATGAGCAGTTCTTC
CASSDRVGNEQFF
>TRBV9|.|.|TRBJ2-7
TGTGCCAGCAGCGTAGGCAGCGCCTCCTACGAGCAGTACTTC
CASSVGSASYEQYF
>TRBV6-1|.|.|TRBJ1-2
TGTGCCAGCAGAGTCCCGGGGGGCAATGGCTACACCTTC
CASRVPGGNGYTF
>TRBV7-9|.|.|TRBJ2-5
TGTGCCAGCAGCTCCCTTGCTGGGTACCAAGAGACCCAGTACTTC
CASSSLAGYQETQYF
>TRBV5-1|TRBD1|.|TRBJ2-7
TGCGCCAGCAGCTCGGGGACAGGGGCCTACGAGCAGTACTTC
CASSSGTGAYEQYF
>TRBV4-1|.|.|TRBJ1-2
TGCGCCAGCAGCTCCGGCCCTGGCGGTAACTATGGCTACACCTTC
CASSSGPGGNYGYTF
>TRBV6-6|.|.|TRBJ2-1
TGTGCCAGCAGTTGGATGGGTTTAAATGAGCAGTTCTTC
CASSWMGLNEQFF
>TRBV6-1|.|once|TRBJ2-7
TGTGCCAGCAGCGAAACATGGGGTAACGACGAGCAGTACTTC
CASSETWGNDEQYF
>TRBV5-5|TRBD1|.|TRBJ1-4
TGTGCCAGCAGTAAGACAGGGGGCGGAAGTGAAAAACTGTTTTTT
CASSKTGGGSEKLFF